The 30 T cell receptor beta chains below come from one sample, sequenced in a study of cytomegalovirus exposure and HLA in healthy donors. PCR employed 60 Vbeta and 13 Jbeta primers. The data were produced by immunoSEQ multiplex PCR, yet TCRdb's version contains in-frame clones alone and is incomplete. This table holds 150,000 or so clones, around 72% found once. Sample: PBMCs. These receptors all stem from a middle-aged man in good health and CMV-seropositive.

The gene calls are TRBV12-5 and TRBJ2-2; 7 nucleotides align to TRBD1. Germline V gene sequence: CDR1 LGHNT, CDR2 FRNRAP. This CDR3 region has 14 residues. With V trimmed by 4 bases and J by 6 bases, 5 bases remained unmatched. CDR3 sequence reads: CASGSTGFSGELFF. CDR3 nucleotide sequence: TGTGCTAGTGGTTCGACAGGGTTTTCCGGGGAGCTGTTTTTT.

The V gene is TRBV30, the J gene TRBJ1-4; D may be TRBD1 (5 bases). The CDR3 is made up of 14 amino acids. V was cut by 2 bases and J by 4 bases, with 11 bases left in between. CDR1 GTSNPN and CDR2 SVGIG come from the germline V gene (reference sequence). The CDR3 nucleotides read TGTGCCTGGAGTCCAGGGTTTAGTAATGAAAAACTGTTTTTT. Translation: CAWSPGFSNEKLFF.

This chain connects TRBV5-1 to TRBJ1-2; 8 positions match TRBD1. Germline loops: CDR1 SGHRS, CDR2 YFSETQ. The CDR3 spans 14 residues. The trim removed 4 bases at V and 5 bases at J, leaving 7 bases unmatched. CDR3 DNA sequence: TGCGCCAGCAGCCCCACAGGGGGTAGGTATGGCTACACCTTC. Residues: CASSPTGGRYGYTF. Supplemented by reference TRBV5-1 and TRBJ1-2, the full variable domain reads KAGVTQTPRYLIKTRGQQVTLSCSPISGHRSVSWYQQTPGQGLQFLFEYFSETQRNKGNFPGRFSGRQFSNSRSEMNVSTLELGDSALYLCASSPTGGRYGYTFGSGTRLTVV.

The chain combines TRBV30 with TRBJ2-2, with TRBD2 identical over 8 bases. Germline V CDR1 and CDR2: GTSNPN, SVGIG (reference sequence). Trimming at V came to 0 bases and at J to 4 bases, leaving 1 base not matched to a gene. The CDR3 totals 14 residues. The CDR3 is CAWSVLAGTGELFF. The DNA for the CDR3 is TGTGCCTGGAGTGTTCTAGCGGGCACCGGGGAGCTGTTTTTT.

This clone came up a few times. Within the sample, other DNA sequences also encode this same CDR3. V and J are TRBV10-3 and TRBJ1-2; TRBD1 agrees at 8 bases. Germline V lookup: CDR1 ENHRY, CDR2 SYGVKD. V gave up 3 bases and J gave up 5 bases; unmatched junction bases: 8. The CDR3 is 15 amino acids. This CDR3 is CAISDGQGARYGYTF. The CDR3 DNA follows: TGTGCCATCAGTGACGGGCAGGGGGCGAGGTATGGCTACACCTTC.

In this sample, this clone turned up a few times. The rearrangement joins TRBV7-5 to TRBJ1-2; TRBD1 reflects the table's D call only, with no check against the DNA. TRBV7-5 is marked as a pseudogene. The CDR3 is 15 residues long. The CDR3 coding sequence is TGTGCCAGCCCCACCAGCGGTAGGGGGCCCGATGGCTACACCTTC. This encodes CASPTSGRGPDGYTF.

The chain recombines TRBV7-2 with TRBJ2-1; D remains ambiguous. CDR1 and CDR2 from the germline V gene are SGHTA and FQGNSA. The CDR3 is 13 residues long. The V end lost 6 bases, the J end lost 10 bases, and 16 bases lay between the germline ends. CDR3 nucleotide sequence: TGTGCCAGCAGATTGGGCAGGTCATGGGAGCAGTTCTTC. This translates into CASRLGRSWEQFF.

This clone turned up a few times. The chain uses TRBV18 and TRBJ1-4; 9 bases are a match to TRBD1. The V segment lost 2 bases and the J segment 4 bases; nucleotides outside the gene matches: 8. CDR3 length equals 17 residues. In germline, CDR1 is KGHSH, CDR2 LQKENI. In nucleotides, the CDR3 is TGTGCCAGCTCACCATTGGACAGGGGCTTCATTAATGAAAAACTGTTTTTT. It encodes CASSPLDRGFINEKLFF.

Here the CDR3 reads CASRGWETGGSTEAFF. DNA for the CDR3: TGTGCCAGCAGGGGATGGGAGACAGGGGGCAGTACTGAAGCTTTCTTT. This sequence joins TRBV6-6 and TRBJ1-1; 10 bases line up with TRBD1. Germline lookup yields CDR1 MNHNY and CDR2 SVGAGI (reference sequence). This CDR3 contains 16 residues. Trimming at V came to 6 bases and at J to 5 bases, leaving 12 bases not matched to a gene.

This clone has just a few counts. The rearrangement joins TRBV7-2 to TRBJ1-1; the D is unclear. The V end lost 7 bases, the J end lost 0 bases, and 12 bases lay between the germline ends. Germline V gene data show CDR1 as SGHTA and CDR2 as FQGNSA. CDR3 length: 14 residues. The CDR3 loop reads CASNNGGMNTEAFF. The DNA for the CDR3 is TGTGCCAGCAACAACGGCGGGATGAACACTGAAGCTTTCTTT. Full variable domain (rest looked up from reference TRBV7-2 and TRBJ1-1): GAGVSQSPSNKVTEKGKDVELRCDPISGHTALYWYRQSLGQGLEFLIYFQGNSAPDKSGLPSDRFSAERTGGSVSTLTIQRTQQEDSAVYLCASNNGGMNTEAFFGQGTRLTVV.

This clone was recorded many times. The J gene is TRBJ1-2, the V gene TRBV4-3; D is uncertain. The CDR3 is 15 residues long. Trimming took 3 bases from V and 4 from J, leaving 15 bases between them. Germline V gene lookup returns CDR1 LGHNA and CDR2 YSLEER. The DNA of the CDR3 is TGCGCCAGCAGCCAGGAGGTGGACGGATCCTATGGCTACACCTTC. This translates into CASSQEVDGSYGYTF.

In DNA form, the CDR3 reads TGTGCCAGCAGTTACAAGGTCGGAGGGGGCGCGGGCGAGCAGTACTTC. It translates to CASSYKVGGGAGEQYF. The chain links TRBV6-5 to TRBJ2-7; tentatively, D is TRBD1 (7 bases). Trimming took off 2 bases at V and 6 bases at J, with 20 bases between the two ends. CDR3 length equals 16 residues. Germline loops: CDR1 MNHEY, CDR2 SVGAGI.

This clone showed up just once. The chain couples TRBV7-9 to TRBJ2-1; 7 nucleotides match TRBD1. V lost 6 bases to trimming and J lost 8 bases; unmatched junction nucleotides: 13. The CDR3 has 15 amino acids. Germline lookup yields CDR1 SEHNR and CDR2 FQNEAQ (reference sequence). CDR3 residues: CASRSTGVGWDEQFF. The CDR3 DNA sequence: TGTGCCAGCAGGAGTACAGGGGTGGGTTGGGATGAGCAGTTCTTC. The variable domain in full, with the rest retrieved from reference TRBV7-9 and TRBJ2-1, is DTGVSQNPRHKITKRGQNVTFRCDPISEHNRLYWYRQTLGQGPEFLTYFQNEAQLEKSRLLSDRFSAERPKGSFSTLEIQRTEQGDSAMYLCASRSTGVGWDEQFFGPGTRLTVL.

The chain carries TRBV30 and TRBJ1-2, with D perhaps matching TRBD1 (6 bases). Trimming removed 3 bases from V and 1 base from J, with 15 bases in between. There are 15 residues in the CDR3. Germline CDR1 and CDR2: GTSNPN and SVGIG (reference sequence). The CDR3 spells CAWRGGGRVNYGYTF. As DNA, the CDR3 is TGTGCCTGGAGAGGGGGTGGGCGCGTTAACTATGGCTACACCTTC.

In its sample, this clone was seen once. The V gene is TRBV19, the J gene TRBJ2-1; D might be TRBD2 (7 bases). V lost 0 bases and J lost 10, with 13 bases in between. From germline, CDR1 is LNHDA and CDR2 SQIVND (reference sequence). This CDR3 has 14 residues. CDR3 protein: CASSIEGGGIEQFF. For the CDR3, the DNA is TGTGCCAGTAGTATAGAGGGAGGGGGAATCGAGCAGTTCTTC.

This sequence joins TRBV6-5 and TRBJ1-3; 7 bases align to TRBD1. CDR3 length: 16 amino acids. Trimming cost V 0 bases and J 4 bases; bases outside gene matches: 6. Germline CDR1 is MNHEY and CDR2 is SVGAGI. CDR3 DNA sequence: TGTGCCAGCAGTTACTCGATGACAGGGTCCGGAAACACCATATATTTT. Residues: CASSYSMTGSGNTIYF.

The V call is TRBV6-6, the J call TRBJ1-4; the match to TRBD1 covers 9 bases. The CDR3 loop spans 14 amino acids. Germline V gene sequence: CDR1 MNHNY, CDR2 SVGAGI (reference sequence). The trim removed 5 bases at V and 5 bases at J, leaving 3 bases unmatched. The DNA of the CDR3 is TGTGCCAGCAGTCAGGACAGGGGAAATGAAAAACTGTTTTTT. This gives the protein CASSQDRGNEKLFF.

The chain combines TRBV14 with TRBJ1-3; 7 bases are shared with TRBD1. V dropped 3 bases and J dropped 0; count of bases not matched to a gene: 2. The CDR3 has 15 residues. Germline assignment: CDR1 SGHDN and CDR2 FVKESK. The CDR3 nucleotides are TGTGCCAGCAGCCAGGGACAGAGCTCTGGAAACACCATATATTTT. Its translation is CASSQGQSSGNTIYF.

This chain joins TRBV7-2 and TRBJ1-1; perhaps TRBD1 as D (5 bases). Germline V gene lookup returns CDR1 SGHTA and CDR2 FQGNSA. The CDR3 contains 15 residues. Trimming took off 1 base at V and 1 base at J, with 10 bases between the two ends. The CDR3 region has the DNA TGTGCCAGCAGCTTAGGTCGGGGGTCGAACACTGAAGCTTTCTTT. Residues: CASSLGRGSNTEAFF.

This chain uses TRBV6-6 with TRBJ1-1; D may be TRBD1 (5 bases). Germline V gives CDR1 MNHNY, CDR2 SVGAGI (reference sequence). V lost 6 bases and J 1 base, leaving 9 bases between the germline ends. The length of the CDR3 is 13 residues. The CDR3 region is CASRNQGNTEAFF. Written as DNA, the CDR3 is TGTGCCAGCAGGAACCAGGGGAACACTGAAGCTTTCTTT.

The chain carries TRBV18 and TRBJ2-2; 10 nucleotides align to TRBD1. Germline loops: CDR1 KGHSH, CDR2 LQKENI. This CDR3 region has 16 residues. V trimming: 3 bases; J trimming: 0 bases; junction bases outside the gene matches: 1. This CDR3 reads CASSPGTGANTGELFF. DNA for the CDR3: TGTGCCAGCTCACCCGGGACAGGGGCGAACACCGGGGAGCTGTTTTTT.

J is TRBJ2-4 and V is TRBV7-9, with a possible D match to TRBD2 (6 bases). In germline, CDR1 is SEHNR, CDR2 FQNEAQ (reference sequence). The CDR3 has 15 amino acids. Trimming pared 4 bases from V and 8 bases from J, leaving 18 bases between. The DNA for the CDR3 is TGTGCCAGCAGCTCCACTCCCCCCCCGGGGGACATTCAGTACTTC. It encodes CASSSTPPPGDIQYF.

This clone was counted once. V usage is TRBV19 and J usage is TRBJ1-5; D unclear. This CDR3 spans 15 amino acids. The V end was cut by 7 bases, the J end by 0 bases, with 13 bases between. Germline V CDR1 and CDR2: LNHDA, SQIVND (reference sequence). CDR3 residues: CASKYGLISNQPQHF. In DNA, the CDR3 is TGTGCCAGTAAGTACGGACTGATTAGCAATCAGCCCCAGCATTTT.

The chain recombines TRBV9 with TRBJ2-3; TRBD1 agrees at 9 bases. The V segment lost 4 bases and the J segment 1 base; nucleotides outside the gene matches: 10. The germline CDR1 and CDR2 sequences are SGDLS and YYNGEE. The CDR3 totals 17 residues. The CDR3 sequence: CASSYLWTGEGTDTQYF. The CDR3 DNA follows: TGTGCCAGCAGCTACCTGTGGACAGGGGAGGGCACAGATACGCAGTATTTT. The full variable domain, with the rest looked up from reference TRBV9 and TRBJ2-3, is DSGVTQTPKHLITATGQRVTLRCSPRSGDLSVYWYQQSLDQGLQFLIQYYNGEERAKGNILERFSAQQFPDLHSELNLSSLELGDSALYFCASSYLWTGEGTDTQYFGPGTRLTVL.

V gene TRBV19 combines with J gene TRBJ1-2; D is uncertain. The CDR3 consists of 16 residues. V dropped 0 bases and J dropped 3 bases, with 14 bases sitting between them. Germline loops: CDR1 LNHDA, CDR2 SQIVND (reference sequence). CDR3: CASSIEGAPGDYGYTF. DNA of the CDR3: TGTGCCAGTAGTATAGAAGGCGCCCCCGGGGACTATGGCTACACCTTC. Based on the CDR3 plus reference TRBV19 and TRBJ1-2, the full variable domain is DGGITQSPKYLFRKEGQNVTLSCEQNLNHDAMYWYRQDPGQGLRLIYYSQIVNDFQKGDIAEGYSVSREKKESFPLTVTSAQKNPTAFYLCASSIEGAPGDYGYTFGSGTRLTVV.

This clone was picked up a small number of times. The genes are TRBV27 and TRBJ1-1; D call uncertain. The V gene's germline CDR1 is MNHEY and CDR2 SMNVEV (reference sequence). The CDR3 loop spans 15 amino acids. V lost 6 bases and J 4 bases, leaving 18 bases between the germline ends. This CDR3 is CASRSLRGRSTEAFF. Here the CDR3 DNA reads TGTGCCAGCAGGAGCCTCAGAGGGAGGAGCACTGAAGCTTTCTTT.

This chain connects TRBV5-1 to TRBJ1-1; perhaps TRBD1 as D (6 bases). The CDR3 extends over 15 amino acids. Per germline, CDR1 SGHRS and CDR2 YFSETQ. Trimming removed 1 base from V and 0 bases from J, with 10 bases in between. This CDR3 reads CASSLTGTVNTEAFF. The CDR3 DNA sequence: TGCGCCAGCAGCTTGACAGGGACGGTGAACACTGAAGCTTTCTTT.

This clone was counted only a few times. The chain recombines TRBV6-6 with TRBJ2-5, with 7 bases aligning to TRBD1. The DNA end is a closer match to TRBJ2-7, so the J assignment may be wrong. Germline V gives CDR1 MNHNY, CDR2 SVGAGI (reference sequence). The CDR3 loop spans 13 amino acids. The CDR3 DNA reads TGTGCCAGCAGTCGGGACAGTACCTACGAGCAGTACTTC. Translating gives CASSRDSTYEQYF.

The J gene is TRBJ1-5, the V gene TRBV6-5; D is unclear. V dropped 6 bases and J dropped 2 bases, with 8 bases sitting between them. This CDR3 region has 13 residues. Germline V CDR1 and CDR2: MNHEY, SVGAGI. The CDR3 region has the DNA TGTGCCAGCAGCGCACACCGCAATCAGCCCCAGCATTTT. The encoded protein is CASSAHRNQPQHF.

This chain connects TRBV10-1 to TRBJ1-5, with D perhaps matching TRBD1 (5 bases). The germline V and J ends were trimmed by 6 bases and 3 bases, with 12 bases remaining between them. Germline V gene lookup returns CDR1 WNHNN and CDR2 SYGVQD (reference sequence). The CDR3 has 14 amino acids. DNA of the CDR3: TGCGCCAGCAGAGCCCAGGGTTTCAATCAGCCCCAGCATTTT. It yields the protein CASRAQGFNQPQHF.